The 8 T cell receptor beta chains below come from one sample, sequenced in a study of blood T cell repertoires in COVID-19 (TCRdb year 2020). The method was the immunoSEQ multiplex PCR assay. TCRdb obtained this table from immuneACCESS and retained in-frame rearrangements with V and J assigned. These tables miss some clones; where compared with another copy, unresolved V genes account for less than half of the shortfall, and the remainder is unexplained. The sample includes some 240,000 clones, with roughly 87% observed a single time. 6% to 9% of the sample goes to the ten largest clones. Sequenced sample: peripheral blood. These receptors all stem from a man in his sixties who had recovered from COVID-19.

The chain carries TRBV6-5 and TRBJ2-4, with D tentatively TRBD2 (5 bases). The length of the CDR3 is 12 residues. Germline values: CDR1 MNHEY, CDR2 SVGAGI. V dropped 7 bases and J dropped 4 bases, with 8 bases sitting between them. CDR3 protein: CASKDFKNIQYF. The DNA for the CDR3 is TGTGCCAGCAAGGACTTTAAAAACATTCAGTACTTC.

The CDR3 bases are TGTGCCAGCAGTTGGGCGGGCCCGGGGGAAGCTTTCTTT. Protein sequence: CASSWAGPGEAFF. The chain combines TRBV6-2 or TRBV6-3 with TRBJ1-1; no reliable D call. This CDR3 comprises 13 residues. V was cut by 4 bases and J by 8 bases, with 14 bases left in between. Germline V gives CDR1 MNHEY, CDR2 SVGEGT.

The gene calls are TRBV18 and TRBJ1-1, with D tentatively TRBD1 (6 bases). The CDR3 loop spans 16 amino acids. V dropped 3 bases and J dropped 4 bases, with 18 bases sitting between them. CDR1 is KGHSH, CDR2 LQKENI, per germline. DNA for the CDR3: TGTGCCAGCTCACCCCTAATTAGGGGGAAGGGCACTGAAGCTTTCTTT. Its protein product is CASSPLIRGKGTEAFF.

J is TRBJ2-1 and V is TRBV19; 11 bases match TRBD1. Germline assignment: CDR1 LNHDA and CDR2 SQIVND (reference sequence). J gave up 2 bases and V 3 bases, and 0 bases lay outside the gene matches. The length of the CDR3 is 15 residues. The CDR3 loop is CASSMGQGAYNEQFF. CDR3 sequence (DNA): TGTGCCAGTAGTATGGGACAGGGGGCCTACAATGAGCAGTTCTTC.

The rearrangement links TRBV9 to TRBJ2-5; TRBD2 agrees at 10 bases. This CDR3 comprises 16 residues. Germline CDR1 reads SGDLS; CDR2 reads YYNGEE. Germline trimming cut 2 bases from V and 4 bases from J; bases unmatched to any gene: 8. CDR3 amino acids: CASSVGASGGSETQYF. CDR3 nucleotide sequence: TGTGCCAGCAGCGTTGGAGCTAGCGGGGGTTCAGAGACCCAGTACTTC.

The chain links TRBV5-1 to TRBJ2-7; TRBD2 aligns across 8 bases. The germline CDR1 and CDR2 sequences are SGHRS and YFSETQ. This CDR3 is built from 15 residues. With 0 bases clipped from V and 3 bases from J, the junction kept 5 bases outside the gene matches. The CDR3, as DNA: TGCGCCAGCAGCTTGGGGGGACTAGGGATCTACGAGCAGTACTTC. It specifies CASSLGGLGIYEQYF.

This CDR3 is CASSFGRGAGPDTQYF. The CDR3 bases are TGTGCCAGCAGCTTCGGGCGGGGCGCGGGGCCGGATACGCAGTATTTT. The gene calls are TRBV5-4 and TRBJ2-3; D may be TRBD2 (6 bases). Germline V gene sequence: CDR1 SGHNT, CDR2 YYREEE (reference sequence). Trimming took 2 bases from V and 6 from J, leaving 19 bases between them. CDR3 length equals 16 residues.

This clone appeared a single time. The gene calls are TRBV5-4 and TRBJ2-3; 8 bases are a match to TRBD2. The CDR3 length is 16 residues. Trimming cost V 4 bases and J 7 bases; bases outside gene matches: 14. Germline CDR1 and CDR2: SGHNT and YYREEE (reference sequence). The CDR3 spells CASSPGLADASYTQYF. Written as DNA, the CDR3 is TGTGCCAGCAGCCCCGGACTAGCCGATGCGTCATATACGCAGTATTTT.